A selection of T cell receptor beta chains follows, all from one sample in a study of tumor-infiltrating lymphocytes in localized non-small cell lung cancer. TCRdb keeps only in-frame clones here, not all; method: immunoSEQ multiplex PCR. In the table there are about 14,000 clones, roughly 76% of which are singletons. The sequenced material came from lung tumor tissue. These receptors all stem from a human donor with non-small cell lung cancer. Each CDR3 is given with its conserved first and last residue. The order of the fields is CDR3 DNA, CDR3 protein, D gene, clone size, J gene, V gene. A D gene is named only where the DNA matches it firmly. Clone size, where shown, is once, few, many, or a class for clones that have expanded.

DNA: TGTGCCACTATGGGCGGCTATGGCTACACCTTC
CDR3: CATMGGYGYTF
D: -
size: once
J: TRBJ1-2
V: TRBV28

DNA: TGCGCCAGCAGCTTGGCAGGTCGGGGACAGGGAAGCTCTGGGGCCAACGTCCTGACTTTC
CDR3: CASSLAGRGQGSSGANVLTF
D: TRBD1
size: -
J: TRBJ2-6
V: TRBV5-1

DNA: TGCGCCAGCAGCGGATCCGGGACTAGGCAGTATGAGCAGTTCTTC
CDR3: CASSGSGTRQYEQFF
D: TRBD2
size: -
J: TRBJ2-1
V: TRBV5-1

DNA: TGTGCCAGCAGCTTGGATTCGGGACGGATTAACACAGATACGCAGTATTTT
CDR3: CASSLDSGRINTDTQYF
D: -
size: once
J: TRBJ2-3
V: TRBV5-6

DNA: TGTGCCAGCAGCCTTATAGGACAGGGGCCCTACGAGCAGTACTTC
CDR3: CASSLIGQGPYEQYF
D: TRBD1
size: -
J: TRBJ2-7
V: TRBV27

DNA: TGTGCCAGCAGCTTACCTGGGGAGCTGTTTTTT
CDR3: CASSLPGELFF
D: -
size: -
J: TRBJ2-2
V: TRBV7-2

DNA: TGCGCCAGCGCGGGGGGAATTTCGGCAGATACGCAGTATTTT
CDR3: CASAGGISADTQYF
D: TRBD2
size: once
J: TRBJ2-3
V: TRBV5-1

DNA: TGTGCCATCAGTGGACCGTTGAACACCGGGGAGCTGTTTTTT
CDR3: CAISGPLNTGELFF
D: -
size: -
J: TRBJ2-2
V: TRBV10-3

DNA: TGTGCCAGCAGCTTACTAGGAGACACCATATATTTT
CDR3: CASSLLGDTIYF
D: -
size: -
J: TRBJ1-3
V: TRBV7-9

DNA: TGTGCCAGCAGTGAAGCACCAGGCAACTATGGCTACACCTTC
CDR3: CASSEAPGNYGYTF
D: -
size: -
J: TRBJ1-2
V: TRBV6-1

DNA: TGTGCCAGCTCACCTACAGGGACTCAGCCCCAGCATTTT
CDR3: CASSPTGTQPQHF
D: -
size: few
J: TRBJ1-5
V: TRBV18

DNA: TGTGCCTGGAGGGGGACAGCTCTCTTCTCTGGAAACACCATATATTTT
CDR3: CAWRGTALFSGNTIYF
D: TRBD1
size: -
J: TRBJ1-3
V: TRBV30

DNA: TGCGCCAGCAGCTTGCTAGCGGGAGGATATGAGCAGTTCTTC
CDR3: CASSLLAGGYEQFF
D: TRBD2
size: once
J: TRBJ2-1
V: TRBV5-1

DNA: TGTGCCAGCTCAGGAGGGGCGGCTAACTCCTACAATGAGCAGTTCTTC
CDR3: CASSGGAANSYNEQFF
D: -
size: -
J: TRBJ2-1
V: TRBV18

DNA: TGTGCCAGCAGCAAGGGGCAAGAAAAGCGGGAGGGCCTCTCCTACGAGCAGTACTTC
CDR3: CASSKGQEKREGLSYEQYF
D: -
size: -
J: TRBJ2-7
V: TRBV21-1

DNA: TGTGCCAGCAGCTCACGAAATCCAGAGACCCAGTACTTC
CDR3: CASSSRNPETQYF
D: -
size: once
J: TRBJ2-5
V: TRBV7-9

DNA: TGCGCCAGCAGACCAGGGACAGGGTACGAGCAGTACTTC
CDR3: CASRPGTGYEQYF
D: TRBD1
size: -
J: TRBJ2-7
V: TRBV5-1

DNA: TGTGCCAGCAGTTCAGGGGTACGTGGCTACACCTTC
CDR3: CASSSGVRGYTF
D: -
size: -
J: TRBJ1-2
V: TRBV28

DNA: TGTGCCAGCAGCTTAGTAGCGGGGGGTTGGGACATTCAGTACTTC
CDR3: CASSLVAGGWDIQYF
D: TRBD2
size: few
J: TRBJ2-4
V: TRBV7-6

DNA: TGTGCCAGCAGTTTTTGGGGAGGGGGCGATGAAAAACTGTTTTTT
CDR3: CASSFWGGGDEKLFF
D: TRBD1
size: -
J: TRBJ1-4
V: TRBV27

DNA: TGTGCCAGCAGTTTAAACGGGAGGAACAATGAGCAGTTCTTC
CDR3: CASSLNGRNNEQFF
D: TRBD2
size: few
J: TRBJ2-1
V: TRBV28

DNA: TGCGCCAGCAGCTTGAACGGGGTTCAGCCCCAGCATTTT
CDR3: CASSLNGVQPQHF
D: -
size: -
J: TRBJ1-5
V: TRBV5-1

DNA: TGTGCCAGCTCACGGACTAGTGGGACAGATACGCAGTATTTT
CDR3: CASSRTSGTDTQYF
D: TRBD2
size: -
J: TRBJ2-3
V: TRBV18

DNA: TGTGCCAGCAGTTTAAGCCCCATAGGGAACTATGGCTACACCTTC
CDR3: CASSLSPIGNYGYTF
D: -
size: -
J: TRBJ1-2
V: TRBV28

DNA: TGTGCTAGTGGTTTCCACTTACTTGCAAGCTCCCATGAAAAACTGTTTTTT
CDR3: CASGFHLLASSHEKLFF
D: -
size: -
J: TRBJ1-4
V: TRBV12-5

DNA: TGCGCCAGCAGCGAAGGAGCGGGGGGTTGGGCTAATGAGCAGTTCTTC
CDR3: CASSEGAGGWANEQFF
D: TRBD2
size: -
J: TRBJ2-1
V: TRBV5-1

DNA: TGTGCCAGCAGACTCGATAGCGGGAGAACGTACGAGCAGTACTTC
CDR3: CASRLDSGRTYEQYF
D: TRBD2
size: -
J: TRBJ2-7
V: TRBV27

DNA: TGTGCCAGCAGTAGGCCGTCTGGAAACACCATATATTTT
CDR3: CASSRPSGNTIYF
D: -
size: once
J: TRBJ1-3
V: TRBV6-5

DNA: TGTGCCAGCGGTAGGTCTAGTTCCCGCTATGGCTACACCTTC
CDR3: CASGRSSSRYGYTF
D: -
size: few
J: TRBJ1-2
V: TRBV2

DNA: -
CDR3: CASSFGAGSEKLFF
D: -
size: few
J: TRBJ1-4
V: TRBV12-1

DNA: TGTGCCAGCAGACCGGGACAGGGGGCCTTCAATGAGCAGTTCTTC
CDR3: CASRPGQGAFNEQFF
D: TRBD1
size: -
J: TRBJ2-1
V: TRBV2

DNA: TGTGCCAGCTCACCAGGGACAGGACTCCCTGGGGAGCAGTACTTC
CDR3: CASSPGTGLPGEQYF
D: TRBD1
size: -
J: TRBJ2-7
V: TRBV18

DNA: TGTGCCAGTAGACTGTCTCAGCTCGGGTACAATGAGCAGTTCTTC
CDR3: CASRLSQLGYNEQFF
D: -
size: few
J: TRBJ2-1
V: TRBV19

DNA: TGCAGCGCGGCCGAGGGACAGGGTCGTCAATTT
CDR3: CSAAEGQGRQF
D: TRBD1
size: -
J: TRBJ1-1
V: TRBV29-1

DNA: TGTGCCAGCAGGACTAGCGGGGGCTCTGGGGCCAACGTCCTGACTTTC
CDR3: CASRTSGGSGANVLTF
D: TRBD2
size: -
J: TRBJ2-6
V: TRBV6-6

DNA: TGTGCCAGCTCACCAAGGCTAGCGGGAACCAATGAGCAGTTCTTC
CDR3: CASSPRLAGTNEQFF
D: TRBD2
size: -
J: TRBJ2-1
V: TRBV18

DNA: TGTGCTAGCAGCGAGACAGACAGGGGGAATGCAGATACGCAGTATTTT
CDR3: CASSETDRGNADTQYF
D: TRBD1
size: -
J: TRBJ2-3
V: TRBV7-7

DNA: TGTGCCAGCAGCGTGGACAGTTATGGCTACACCTTC
CDR3: CASSVDSYGYTF
D: -
size: -
J: TRBJ1-2
V: TRBV9

DNA: TGCAGTGCTGAAGGGGCGACCCAGTACTTC
CDR3: CSAEGATQYF
D: -
size: -
J: TRBJ2-5
V: TRBV20-1

DNA: TGTGCCAGCGTGGGGGAGAAGTACGAGCAGTACTTC
CDR3: CASVGEKYEQYF
D: -
size: -
J: TRBJ2-7
V: TRBV7-2

DNA: TGTGCCAGCAGCCCCGGTGGGTACACTGAAGCTTTCTTT
CDR3: CASSPGGYTEAFF
D: -
size: -
J: TRBJ1-1
V: TRBV5-4

DNA: TGTGCCACCAGCGGTCGACAGGGCCCTAGCACAGATACGCAGTATTTT
CDR3: CATSGRQGPSTDTQYF
D: TRBD1
size: -
J: TRBJ2-3
V: TRBV15